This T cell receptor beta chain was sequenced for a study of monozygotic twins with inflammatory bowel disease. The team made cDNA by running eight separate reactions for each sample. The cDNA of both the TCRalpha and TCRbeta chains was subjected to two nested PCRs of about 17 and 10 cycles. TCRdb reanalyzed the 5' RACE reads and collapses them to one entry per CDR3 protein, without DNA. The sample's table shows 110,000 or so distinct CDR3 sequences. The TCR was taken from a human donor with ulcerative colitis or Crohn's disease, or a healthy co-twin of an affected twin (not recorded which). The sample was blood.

The CDR3 here is CASSPGTSGTIQETQYF. The V gene is TRBV5-6, the J gene TRBJ2-5; TCRdb names TRBD2, which stays unverified in the absence of DNA. CDR1 and CDR2 (germline): SGHDT, YYEEEE. This CDR3 has 17 residues.